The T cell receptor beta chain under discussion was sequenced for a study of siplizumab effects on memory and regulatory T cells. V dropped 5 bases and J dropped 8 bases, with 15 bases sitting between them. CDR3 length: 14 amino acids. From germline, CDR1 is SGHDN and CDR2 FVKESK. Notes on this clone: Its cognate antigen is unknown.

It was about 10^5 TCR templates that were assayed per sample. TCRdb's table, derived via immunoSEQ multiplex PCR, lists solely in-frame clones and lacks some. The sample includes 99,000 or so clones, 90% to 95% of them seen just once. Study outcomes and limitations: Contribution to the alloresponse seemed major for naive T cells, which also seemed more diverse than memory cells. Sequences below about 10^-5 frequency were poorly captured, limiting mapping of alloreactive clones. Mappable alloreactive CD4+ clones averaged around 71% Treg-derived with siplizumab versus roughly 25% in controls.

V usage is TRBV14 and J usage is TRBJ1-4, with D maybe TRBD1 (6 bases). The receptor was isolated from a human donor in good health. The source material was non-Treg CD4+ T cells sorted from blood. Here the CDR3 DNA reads TGTGCCAGCAGCGCACACAGGGCCGGGGAAAAACTGTTTTTT. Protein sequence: CASSAHRAGEKLFF. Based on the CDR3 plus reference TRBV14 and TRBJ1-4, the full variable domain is EAGVTQFPSHSVIEKGQTVTLRCDPISGHDNLYWYRRVMGKEIKFLLHFVKESKQDESGMPNNRFLAERTGGTYSTLKVQPAELEDSGVYFCASSAHRAGEKLFFGSGTQLSVL.